The 30 T cell receptor beta chains presented below share a single source sample, sequenced in a study of human T cells and chemical hapten exposure. MiXCR was run by TCRdb on the RACE reads, yielding one entry per CDR3 protein. The data hold around 380,000 distinct CDR3 sequences, with about 5.4% observed a single time. Specified time point: pre-sensitization, week 0. Treatment here: therapeutic diphenylcyclopropenone sensitization with weekly scalp DPC. Sequencing was performed on whole blood, taken in connection with sensitization to the hapten diphenylcyclopropenone (DPC). The receptors were sampled from a woman aged 18-29 years with alopecia areata. Some clones in this sample may be carry-over from other donors' samples.

This clonotype has just a few counts. This chain uses TRBV6-5 with TRBJ2-2; tentative D call: TRBD1 (5 bases). CDR1 is MNHEY, CDR2 SVGAGI, per germline. This CDR3 has 16 residues. Trimming stripped 4 bases from V and 6 bases from J, with 18 bases between. The CDR3 sequence: CASSLSGPTLSGELFF. The DNA for the CDR3 is TGTGCCAGCAGTTTATCAGGGCCCACCCTTTCCGGGGAGCTGTTTTTT.

This clonotype has just a few counts. This chain joins TRBV29-1 and TRBJ2-2; D remains unclear. The CDR3 has 12 amino acids. CDR1 SQVTM and CDR2 ANQGSEA come from the germline V gene. V was trimmed by 7 bases and J by 6 bases, leaving 12 bases between them. The CDR3 bases are TGCAGCGCGCCCGGAAGGGCCGGGGAGCTGTTTTTT. This sequence encodes CSAPGRAGELFF.

This clonotype was seen a handful of times. The V call is TRBV6-6, the J call TRBJ2-4; D is undetermined. The CDR3 length is 15 residues. Germline values: CDR1 MNHNY, CDR2 SVGAGI (reference sequence). Deletions cut 2 bases from V and 3 bases from J, with 11 bases between. For the CDR3, the DNA is TGTGCCAGCAGTTACGGGCATGTGGTCAAAAACATTCAGTACTTC. Translation gives CASSYGHVVKNIQYF.

The chain couples TRBV29-1 to TRBJ2-7; D gene ambiguous. V gave up 1 base and J gave up 4 bases, with 5 bases separating them. The CDR3 extends over 11 amino acids. Looked up from germline, CDR1 is SQVTM and CDR2 is ANQGSEA. The CDR3 nucleotides read TGCAGCGTTGAAGTAAGATACGAGCAGTACTTC. Amino acids: CSVEVRYEQYF.

This clonotype has ten or more counts. The rearrangement links TRBV5-6 to TRBJ2-7; perhaps TRBD1 as D (6 bases). Germline V gives CDR1 SGHDT, CDR2 YYEEEE. V lost 4 bases and J lost 4, with 18 bases in between. The CDR3 length is 15 residues. CDR3 region: CASSPTGTGNYEQYF. CDR3 bases: TGTGCCAGCAGCCCCACAGGTACAGGGAATTACGAGCAGTACTTC.

The genes are TRBV6-6 and TRBJ2-1; D may be TRBD2 (5 bases). Germline assignment: CDR1 MNHNY and CDR2 SVGAGI (reference sequence). The CDR3 consists of 14 residues. Trimming cost V 7 bases and J 0 bases, with 10 bases left between them. This chain's CDR3 is CASIMGSSYNEQFF. The CDR3 DNA reads TGTGCCAGCATTATGGGGAGCTCCTACAATGAGCAGTTCTTC.

About this clonotype itself: At one end, the junction sequence differs from germline, possibly due to a read error. The chain uses TRBV7-9 and TRBJ2-1; 10 bases map to TRBD2. This CDR3 region has 15 residues. CDR1 is SEHNR, CDR2 FQNEAQ, per germline (reference sequence). The DNA of the CDR3 is TGTGCCAGCATCCGGACTAGCGGAAGCTACAATGAGCAGTTGTTC. Its translation: CASIRTSGSYNEQLF.

Only a few counts were recorded for this clonotype. V and J are TRBV5-1 and TRBJ1-1; 9 bases fit TRBD1. Germline V gene data show CDR1 as SGHRS and CDR2 as YFSETQ. This CDR3 region has 17 residues. The V gene end was trimmed by 3 bases and the J gene end by 3 bases; junction bases not matched to a gene: 12. The CDR3 bases are TGCGCCAGCAGCTCCGTCCCGGGACAGGGATCTTACACTGAAGCTTTCTTT. Amino acid sequence: CASSSVPGQGSYTEAFF.

At least ten counts were recorded for this clonotype. The chain employs TRBV15 and TRBJ2-1; no clear D. Germline V gives CDR1 LNHNV, CDR2 YYDKDF (reference sequence). V gave up 0 bases and J gave up 5 bases, with 8 bases separating them. CDR3 length: 14 residues. CDR3 region: CATSRENTNNEQFF. The CDR3 DNA reads TGTGCCACCAGCAGAGAAAACACCAACAATGAGCAGTTCTTC.

This chain joins TRBV14 and TRBJ2-1; TRBD2 might be the D (5 bases). Looked up from germline, CDR1 is SGHDN and CDR2 is FVKESK. This CDR3 spans 18 amino acids. Trimming shortened V by 3 bases and J by 7 bases, and 25 bases separated the two germline ends. CDR3 in amino acids: CASSQEDLPGLIGNEQFF. The CDR3 DNA is TGTGCCAGCAGCCAGGAGGACCTCCCGGGGTTGATAGGTAATGAGCAGTTCTTC.

This clonotype was recorded a few times. This chain connects TRBV4-2 to TRBJ1-3; D remains ambiguous. The germline V gene encodes CDR1 LGHNA and CDR2 YNFKEQ. V lost 3 bases and J 0 bases, leaving 18 bases between the germline ends. CDR3 length: 18 residues. CDR3 loop: CASSHKAGGVNSGNTIYF. CDR3 coding DNA: TGTGCCAGCAGCCATAAGGCGGGCGGGGTCAACTCTGGAAACACCATATATTTT.

This clonotype was detected ten times or more. This chain uses TRBV7-9 with TRBJ2-1; 8 bases align to TRBD2. Germline values: CDR1 SEHNR, CDR2 FQNEAQ (reference sequence). V was clipped by 6 bases and J by 4 bases; unmatched bases: 5. CDR3 length: 14 amino acids. The CDR3 region is CASRAGGIYNEQFF. The DNA for the CDR3 is TGTGCCAGCAGGGCGGGGGGAATTTACAATGAGCAGTTCTTC.

The chain joins TRBV20-1 to TRBJ1-2, with a possible D match to TRBD1 (5 bases). Looked up from germline, CDR1 is DFQATT and CDR2 is SNEGSKA (reference sequence). V was clipped by 0 bases and J by 4 bases, with 6 bases between them. The CDR3 runs to 12 residues. The CDR3 spells CSARERGYGYTF. CDR3 DNA sequence: TGCAGTGCTAGAGAGAGGGGCTATGGCTACACCTTC.

This clonotype was counted many times. The J gene is TRBJ1-3, the V gene TRBV2; TRBD1 agrees at 7 bases. V lost 3 bases to trimming and J lost 4 bases; unmatched junction nucleotides: 6. The germline gives CDR1 SNHLY, CDR2 FYNNEI. The CDR3 loop spans 15 amino acids. For the CDR3, the DNA is TGTGCCAGCAGTGACAAGGGGGCGTACGGAAACACCATATATTTT. It codes for CASSDKGAYGNTIYF.

This chain's CDR3 is CASSLRFFYEQFF. As DNA, the CDR3 is TGTGCCAGCAGCTTACGGTTTTTCTATGAGCAGTTCTTC. The J gene is TRBJ2-1, the V gene TRBV21-1. TRBV21-1 has pseudogene status. CDR3 size: 13 residues.

This clonotype showed up many times. The chain has TRBV7-2 and TRBJ2-3, with TRBD2 matching over 11 bases. This CDR3 has 17 amino acids. Per germline, CDR1 SGHTA and CDR2 FQGNSA. With 4 bases clipped from V and 6 bases from J, the junction kept 12 bases outside the gene matches. The CDR3: CASSSRKTSGVADTQYF. The CDR3 DNA reads TGTGCCAGCAGCTCGCGGAAGACTAGCGGGGTGGCGGATACGCAGTATTTT.

This clonotype was seen a handful of times. V usage is TRBV6-8 and J usage is TRBJ1-5; 9 bases align to TRBD1. CDR1 is MNHGY, CDR2 SAAAGT, per germline. The V and J ends lost 6 bases and 5 bases, in that order; junction bases with no gene match: 11. The CDR3 spans 16 residues. The CDR3, as DNA: TGTGCCAGCAGCCAGACGGGACAGGGTGGAGATCAGCCCCAGCATTTT. It codes for CASSQTGQGGDQPQHF.

This clonotype has at least ten counts. This chain links TRBV7-8 with TRBJ1-4; D is uncertain. Germline V gene data show CDR1 as SGHVS and CDR2 as FQNEAQ. The CDR3 contains 15 residues. V lost 2 bases, J lost 0 bases, and 7 bases lay in between. Written as DNA, the CDR3 is TGTGCCAGCAGCTTAAGGGTTCCAACTAATGAAAAACTGTTTTTT. Its translation: CASSLRVPTNEKLFF.

This clonotype was seen at least ten times. The chain employs TRBV13 and TRBJ2-6, with a tentative D call TRBD2 (7 bases). Between the trimmed V and J ends, which lost 5 bases and 3 bases, there was a span of 20 bases. Looked up from germline, CDR1 is PRHDT and CDR2 is FYEKMQ (reference sequence). This CDR3 region has 18 residues. The CDR3, as DNA: TGTGCCAGCAGCCTTGAAGGACGGGGGGCGCGTGGGGCCAACGTCCTGACTTTC. Encoded protein: CASSLEGRGARGANVLTF.

This clonotype was found many times. Here the CDR3 reads CASSQALTVGLNTEAFF. The CDR3 bases are TGCGCCAGCAGCCAAGCTTTGACAGTGGGACTTAACACTGAAGCTTTCTTT. This sequence joins TRBV4-3 and TRBJ1-1; perhaps TRBD1 as D (5 bases). The ends were cut back, 1 base at V and 2 bases at J, with 17 bases in the middle. Germline lookup yields CDR1 LGHNA and CDR2 YSLEER. CDR3 length equals 17 residues.

The rearrangement joins TRBV5-6 to TRBJ2-3, with a tentative D call TRBD2 (7 bases). This CDR3 is 16 amino acids long. Trimming removed 0 bases from V and 0 bases from J, with 11 bases in between. CDR1 SGHDT and CDR2 YYEEEE come from the germline V gene. The CDR3 nucleotides read TGTGCCAGCAGCTTGGTAGGGGGGGAAAGCACAGATACGCAGTATTTT. Protein product: CASSLVGGESTDTQYF. Full variable domain (rest looked up from reference TRBV5-6 and TRBJ2-3): DAGVTQSPTHLIKTRGQQVTLRCSPKSGHDTVSWYQQALGQGPQFIFQYYEEEERQRGNFPDRFSGHQFPNYSSELNVNALLLGDSALYLCASSLVGGESTDTQYFGPGTRLTVL.

At least ten counts were recorded for this clonotype. The chain links TRBV4-3 to TRBJ1-3; D gene unclear. Trimming took off 0 bases at V and 0 bases at J, with 12 bases between the two ends. This CDR3 contains 17 residues. CDR1 is LGHNA and CDR2 is YSLEER in the germline V gene. Here the CDR3 reads CASSQDAPHSSGNTIYF. The CDR3 DNA reads as TGCGCCAGCAGCCAAGATGCTCCTCATAGCTCTGGAAACACCATATATTTT.

This clonotype was found many times. The chain has TRBV6-5 and TRBJ2-6; D unresolved. Per the germline V gene, CDR1 is MNHEY and CDR2 is SVGAGI. The CDR3 is 15 residues long. Trimming took 5 bases from V and 0 from J, leaving 8 bases between them. DNA for the CDR3: TGTGCCAGCAGTCGCCAGACCTCTGGGGCCAACGTCCTGACTTTC. It encodes CASSRQTSGANVLTF.

This clonotype came up a few times. The chain has TRBV2 and TRBJ1-2; 9 nucleotides agree with TRBD1. J was trimmed by 8 bases and V by 6 bases; bases with no gene match: 7. Germline CDR1 and CDR2: SNHLY and FYNNEI. The CDR3 is made up of 13 amino acids. Here the CDR3 DNA reads TGTGCCAGCAGCCTACAGGGGGCGCAGGGCTACACCTTC. This encodes CASSLQGAQGYTF.

This clonotype was picked up a small number of times. V usage is TRBV5-4 and J usage is TRBJ1-1; D may be TRBD1 (5 bases). The CDR3 consists of 13 residues. Germline V CDR1 and CDR2: SGHNT, YYREEE (reference sequence). Trimming took off 4 bases at V and 6 bases at J, with 13 bases between the two ends. This CDR3 reads CASSEKGTSEAFF. CDR3 nucleotides: TGTGCCAGCAGCGAAAAGGGGACCTCTGAAGCTTTCTTT.

This clonotype was recorded many times. V and J are TRBV28 and TRBJ1-5; TRBD1 might be the D (6 bases). This CDR3 spans 16 amino acids. CDR1 MDHEN and CDR2 SYDVKM come from the germline V gene. Trimming took off 6 bases at V and 0 bases at J, with 15 bases between the two ends. The CDR3, as DNA: TGTGCCAGCAGACGGACAGAGGCGTATAGCAATCAGCCCCAGCATTTT. Its translation: CASRRTEAYSNQPQHF. Using reference TRBV28 and TRBJ1-5 for the parts outside the CDR3, the full variable domain is DVKVTQSSRYLVKRTGEKVFLECVQDMDHENMFWYRQDPGLGLRLIYFSYDVKMKEKGDIPEGYSVSREKKERFSLILESASTNQTSMYLCASRRTEAYSNQPQHFGDGTRLSIL.

This clonotype has only a few counts. The chain is built from TRBV20-1 and TRBJ2-1; TRBD1 matches at 10 bases. The V gene end was trimmed by 0 bases and the J gene end by 8 bases; junction bases not matched to a gene: 7. CDR1 and CDR2 (germline): DFQATT, SNEGSKA (reference sequence). The CDR3 contains 15 residues. The CDR3 sequence is CSARDPDRGFDEQFF. The CDR3 DNA sequence: TGCAGTGCTAGAGACCCGGACAGGGGGTTCGATGAGCAGTTCTTC.

This clonotype was counted only a few times. The gene calls are TRBV4-3 and TRBJ1-5; D not resolved. This CDR3 spans 13 amino acids. Germline V CDR1 and CDR2: LGHNA, YSLEER. V dropped 4 bases and J dropped 9 bases, with 13 bases sitting between them. The CDR3 sequence is CASSRIKEGPQHF. The CDR3 DNA reads TGCGCCAGCAGCCGGATAAAAGAGGGGCCCCAGCATTTT.

This clonotype showed up just a few times. This chain connects TRBV4-3 to TRBJ2-1; TRBD2 aligns across 7 bases. V lost 0 bases to trimming and J lost 4 bases; unmatched junction nucleotides: 3. CDR1 is LGHNA, CDR2 YSLEER, per germline. The CDR3 covers 15 residues. The CDR3 sequence: CASSQELAEYNEQFF. DNA for the CDR3: TGCGCCAGCAGCCAAGAGCTAGCGGAGTACAATGAGCAGTTCTTC.

This clonotype has at least ten counts. One end of the junction varies from germline; a read error may be responsible. This chain links TRBV6-5 with TRBJ2-6, with no clear D. The length of the CDR3 is 13 residues. Germline V lookup: CDR1 MNHEY, CDR2 SVGAGI. In DNA form, the CDR3 reads TGTGCCAGCACGTACTCTGGAGCCAACGTCCTGACTTTC. The encoded protein is CASTYSGANVLTF.